Listed here are 3 T cell receptor beta chains from one sample, sequenced in a study of cytomegalovirus exposure and HLA in healthy donors. Primers: 60 Vbeta forward and 13 Jbeta reverse. The method was immunoSEQ multiplex PCR; TCRdb's version includes in-frame clones alone and lacks a portion of them. Of fewer than 200,000 clones listed, around 80% are singletons. Sequencing was performed on PBMCs. All receptors derive from a woman in her thirties in good health and CMV-seropositive.

This chain joins TRBV28 and TRBJ2-1; 8 bases align to TRBD2. Germline V gene sequence: CDR1 MDHEN, CDR2 SYDVKM. With V trimmed by 5 bases and J by 3 bases, 9 bases remained unmatched. This CDR3 has 16 amino acids. CDR3 in DNA: TGTGCCAGCAGTCCCCCGGCGGGGGGATTCTACAATGAGCAGTTCTTC. It specifies CASSPPAGGFYNEQFF.

This chain connects TRBV4-3 to TRBJ2-1; 11 bases are shared with TRBD2. This CDR3 has 16 residues. Germline V gene data show CDR1 as LGHNA and CDR2 as YSLEER. With 0 bases clipped from V and 10 bases from J, the junction kept 8 bases outside the gene matches. The DNA of the CDR3 is TGCGCCAGCAGCCAAGATAGAATAGCGGGGGGGCGGGAGCAGTTCTTC. The encoded protein is CASSQDRIAGGREQFF.

The chain is built from TRBV6-1 and TRBJ1-2; 7 nucleotides match TRBD1. V gave up 7 bases and J gave up 7 bases; unmatched junction bases: 9. This CDR3 has 13 residues. Germline CDR1 is MNHNS and CDR2 is SASEGT. The CDR3 is CASTWDRLSGYTF. CDR3 sequence (DNA): TGTGCCAGCACCTGGGACAGACTAAGTGGCTACACCTTC.